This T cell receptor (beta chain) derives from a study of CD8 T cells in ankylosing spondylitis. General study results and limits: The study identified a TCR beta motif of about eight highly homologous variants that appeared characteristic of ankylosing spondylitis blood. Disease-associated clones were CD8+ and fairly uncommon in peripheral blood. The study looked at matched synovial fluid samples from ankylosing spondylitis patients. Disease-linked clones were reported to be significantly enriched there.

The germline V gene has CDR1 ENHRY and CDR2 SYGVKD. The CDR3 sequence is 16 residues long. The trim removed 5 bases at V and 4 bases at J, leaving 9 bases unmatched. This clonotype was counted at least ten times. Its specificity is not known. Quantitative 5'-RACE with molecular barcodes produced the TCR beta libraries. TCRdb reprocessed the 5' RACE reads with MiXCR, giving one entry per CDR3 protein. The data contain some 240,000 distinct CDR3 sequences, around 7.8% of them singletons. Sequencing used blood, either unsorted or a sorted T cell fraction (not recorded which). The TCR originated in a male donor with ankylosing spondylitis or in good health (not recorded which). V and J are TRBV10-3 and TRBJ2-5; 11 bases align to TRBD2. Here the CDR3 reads CAISTTGGTSGETQYF. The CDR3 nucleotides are TGTGCCATCAGTACGACGGGGGGGACTAGCGGAGAGACCCAGTACTTC.